The sequence of this T cell receptor (beta chain) was determined in a study of blood T cell repertoires in COVID-19. Study summary: Material from acute and convalescent COVID-19 was sourced from the United States, Italy and Spain. The cDNA or gDNA used as material had been derived from T cells, B-cell-depleted T cells, or PBMCs.

As handled by the study authors: The assay estimated nucleated cells by amplifying reference gene primers. Sequencing was performed with immunoSEQ multiplex PCR; in TCRdb, only in-frame clones are kept and a portion is missing. V, J and clone size are taken as reported in that table, and D and trimming were inferred from the DNA itself. The sample contains about 160,000 clones, more than 85% of which appear only once. This sequence originates from a man aged 50 to 59 with acute or convalescent COVID-19. The specimen was peripheral blood.

CDR3 DNA: TGTGCCAGCAGCTTAGTATCAGGAATCCACGAGCAGTACTTC. It encodes CASSLVSGIHEQYF. The rearrangement joins TRBV7-9 to TRBJ2-7; no firm D call. V lost 1 base to trimming and J lost 5 bases, with 12 bases between them. Germline CDR1 and CDR2: SEHNR and FQNEAQ (reference sequence). The CDR3 extends over 14 amino acids.